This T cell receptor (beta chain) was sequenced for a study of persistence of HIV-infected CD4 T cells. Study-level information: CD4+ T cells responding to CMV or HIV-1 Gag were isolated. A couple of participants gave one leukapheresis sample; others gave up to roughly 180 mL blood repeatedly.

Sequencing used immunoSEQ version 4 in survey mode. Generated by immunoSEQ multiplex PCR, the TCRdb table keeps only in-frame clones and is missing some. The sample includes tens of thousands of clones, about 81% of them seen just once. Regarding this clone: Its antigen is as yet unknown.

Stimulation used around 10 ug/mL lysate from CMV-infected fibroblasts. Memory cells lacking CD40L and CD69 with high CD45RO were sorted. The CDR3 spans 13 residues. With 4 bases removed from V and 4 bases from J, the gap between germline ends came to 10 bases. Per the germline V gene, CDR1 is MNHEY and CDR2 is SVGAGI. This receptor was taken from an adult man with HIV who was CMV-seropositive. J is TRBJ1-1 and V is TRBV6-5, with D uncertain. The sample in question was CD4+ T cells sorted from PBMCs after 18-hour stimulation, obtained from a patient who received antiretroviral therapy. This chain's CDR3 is CASSWVGSTEAFF. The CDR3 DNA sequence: TGTGCCAGCAGTTGGGTGGGGAGCACTGAAGCTTTCTTT.